This T cell receptor (beta chain) was sequenced for a study of blood T cell repertoires in COVID-19. This table comes from immunoSEQ multiplex PCR, and its TCRdb copy is limited to in-frame clones, with some not included. The sample carries 43,000 or so clones, 80% to 90% recorded once. CDR3 length: 14 amino acids. The germline gives CDR1 KGHSH, CDR2 LQKENI. With V trimmed by 2 bases and J by 3 bases, 2 bases remained unmatched. The chain couples TRBV18 to TRBJ2-3; 7 bases map to TRBD2. The sequencing sample was made of peripheral blood. The source is a woman older than 75 with acute or convalescent COVID-19. The CDR3 loop reads CASSPTGGTDTQYF. The DNA of the CDR3 is TGTGCCAGCTCACCAACGGGAGGTACAGATACGCAGTATTTT.